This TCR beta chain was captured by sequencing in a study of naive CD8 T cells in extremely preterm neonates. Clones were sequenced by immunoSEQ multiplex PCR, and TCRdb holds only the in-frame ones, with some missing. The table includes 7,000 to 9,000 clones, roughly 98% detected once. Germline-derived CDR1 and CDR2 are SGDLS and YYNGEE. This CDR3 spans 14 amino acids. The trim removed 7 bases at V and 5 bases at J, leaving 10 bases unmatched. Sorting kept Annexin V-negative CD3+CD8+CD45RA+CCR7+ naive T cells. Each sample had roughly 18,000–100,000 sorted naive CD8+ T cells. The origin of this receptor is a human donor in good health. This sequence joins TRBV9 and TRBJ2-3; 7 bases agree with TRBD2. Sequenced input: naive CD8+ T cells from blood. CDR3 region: CASGPVRGLDTQYF. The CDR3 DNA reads TGTGCCAGCGGCCCGGTGCGGGGGTTAGATACGCAGTATTTT.